Each of the 28 T cell receptor beta chains below was sequenced from the same sample in a study of blood T cell repertoires in COVID-19. Assay used: immunoSEQ multiplex PCR; TCRdb lists only in-frame clones, some missing. The sample contains about 240,000 clones, approximately 86% of which appear only once. The sequencing input was peripheral blood. Receptors were obtained from a man in his sixties who had recovered from COVID-19.

This clone occurred many times. This chain uses TRBV7-9 with TRBJ1-1; D remains unclear. The CDR3 runs 12 residues. The germline V gene has CDR1 SEHNR and CDR2 FQNEAQ (reference sequence). Deletions cut 2 bases from V and 4 bases from J, with 5 bases between. CDR3 nucleotide sequence: TGTGCCAGCAGCTTATCCCGCACTGAAGCTTTCTTT. Amino acids: CASSLSRTEAFF.

CDR3 in DNA: TGTGCCAGCAGTTTTATTTCTAGCACAGATACGCAGTATTTT. Its protein is CASSFISSTDTQYF. V and J are TRBV28 and TRBJ2-3, with D uncertain. There are 14 residues in the CDR3. The V end lost 3 bases, the J end lost 0 bases, and 7 bases lay between the germline ends. The V gene's germline CDR1 is MDHEN and CDR2 SYDVKM. Complete variable domain (other parts from reference TRBV28 and TRBJ2-3): DVKVTQSSRYLVKRTGEKVFLECVQDMDHENMFWYRQDPGLGLRLIYFSYDVKMKEKGDIPEGYSVSREKKERFSLILESASTNQTSMYLCASSFISSTDTQYFGPGTRLTVL.

J is TRBJ2-4 and V is TRBV29-1, with D possibly TRBD2 on 7 matching bases. Germline values: CDR1 SQVTM, CDR2 ANQGSEA. This CDR3 is built from 15 residues. Here the CDR3 reads CSANAWGGASNIQYF. The CDR3 DNA reads as TGCAGTGCAAACGCCTGGGGGGGGGCCTCGAACATTCAGTACTTC.

This chain joins TRBV10-3 and TRBJ2-7, with 9 bases lining up with TRBD1. CDR1 is ENHRY and CDR2 is SYGVKD in the germline V gene. V gave up 3 bases and J gave up 4 bases; unmatched junction bases: 10. CDR3 length equals 16 residues. CDR3: CAISDLKGQGSYEQYV. In DNA form, the CDR3 reads TGTGCCATCAGTGATCTCAAGGGACAGGGTTCTTACGAGCAGTACGTC.

The chain employs TRBV25-1 and TRBJ1-6; possibly TRBD1 for D (6 bases). V lost 4 bases, J lost 1 base, and 17 bases lay in between. Germline V gene data show CDR1 as MGHDK and CDR2 as SYGVNS. This CDR3 contains 18 residues. The CDR3 sequence: CASSGNKYRVSYNSPLHF. Written as DNA, the CDR3 is TGTGCCAGCAGTGGAAATAAGTACAGGGTTTCCTATAATTCACCCCTCCACTTT.

V gene TRBV27 combines with J gene TRBJ1-1; maybe TRBD1 (6 bases). The V end lost 5 bases, the J end lost 8 bases, and 9 bases lay between the germline ends. Germline values: CDR1 MNHEY, CDR2 SMNVEV (reference sequence). The CDR3 is made up of 11 amino acids. The DNA of the CDR3 is TGTGCCAGCAGTACGACAGGAGAAGCTTTCTTT. Amino acid sequence: CASSTTGEAFF.

This clone came up once. The rearrangement joins TRBV7-2 to TRBJ1-6; possibly TRBD1 for D (6 bases). This CDR3 contains 17 residues. V was shortened by 3 bases and J by 0 bases, with 12 bases between the two germline ends. The V gene's germline CDR1 is SGHTA and CDR2 FQGNSA. In DNA form, the CDR3 reads TGTGCCAGCAGCTTGCAGGGGATTAGCTCCTATAATTCACCCCTCCACTTT. The encoded protein is CASSLQGISSYNSPLHF.

The rearrangement uses TRBV29-1 and TRBJ2-5, with D unclear. V was trimmed by 5 bases and J by 2 bases, leaving 9 bases between them. The CDR3 length is 12 residues. In germline, CDR1 is SQVTM, CDR2 ANQGSEA. Here the CDR3 reads CSVQSSQETQYF. For the CDR3, the DNA is TGCAGCGTTCAAAGCTCTCAAGAGACCCAGTACTTC.

The rearrangement uses TRBV24-1 and TRBJ2-3; tentatively, D is TRBD2 (6 bases). Germline CDR1 KGHDR, CDR2 SFDVKD. The length of the CDR3 is 11 residues. V was clipped by 11 bases and J by 3 bases, with 8 bases between them. CDR3 protein: CASGVTDTQYF. The CDR3 region has the DNA TGTGCCAGCGGGGTTACAGATACGCAGTATTTT.

This clone appeared once. The chain carries TRBV5-1 and TRBJ2-3, with D perhaps TRBD2 (5 bases). The CDR3 is 16 amino acids. The V and J ends lost 3 bases and 7 bases respectively, with 21 bases between them. CDR1 and CDR2 (germline): SGHRS, YFSETQ. The chain's CDR3 is CASSSLRANILNTQYF. CDR3 sequence (DNA): TGCGCCAGCAGCTCTCTGAGGGCAAATATCTTAAATACGCAGTATTTT.

The chain joins TRBV6-1 to TRBJ1-5; 10 positions match TRBD1. The germline V gene has CDR1 MNHNS and CDR2 SASEGT. CDR3 length: 18 residues. The V and J ends lost 4 bases and 1 base, in that order; junction bases with no gene match: 10. The CDR3: CASSGWTGGNPSNQPQHF. Here the CDR3 DNA reads TGTGCCAGCAGTGGGTGGACAGGGGGAAACCCCAGCAATCAGCCCCAGCATTTT.

The V call is TRBV2, the J call TRBJ1-2, with a tentative D call TRBD1 (5 bases). Germline CDR1 and CDR2: SNHLY and FYNNEI. The CDR3 sequence is 14 residues long. V lost 3 bases, J lost 8 bases, and 16 bases lay in between. The DNA of the CDR3 is TGTGCCAGCAGTGAGGCGGCAGGGTTTCACGGCTACACCTTC. Amino acids: CASSEAAGFHGYTF. The full variable domain, with the rest looked up from reference TRBV2 and TRBJ1-2, is EPEVTQTPSHQVTQMGQEVILRCVPISNHLYFYWYRQILGQKVEFLVSFYNNEISEKSEIFDDQFSVERPDGSNFTLKIRSTKLEDSAMYFCASSEAAGFHGYTFGSGTRLTVV.

The chain joins TRBV5-6 to TRBJ1-5; D is undetermined. The germline gives CDR1 SGHDT, CDR2 YYEEEE. The V end was cut by 1 base, the J end by 0 bases, with 8 bases between. This CDR3 region has 15 residues. CDR3 amino acids: CASSLYGSSNQPQHF. Here the CDR3 DNA reads TGTGCCAGCAGCTTGTACGGGTCTAGCAATCAGCCCCAGCATTTT.

The V call is TRBV5-1, the J call TRBJ2-1, with D possibly TRBD2 on 5 matching bases. The CDR3 is made up of 15 amino acids. V was clipped by 5 bases and J by 7 bases, with 19 bases between them. The germline V gene encodes CDR1 SGHRS and CDR2 YFSETQ. The CDR3 sequence: CASRYTGTARNEQFF. CDR3 DNA: TGCGCCAGCAGATACACGGGAACAGCCCGGAATGAGCAGTTCTTC.

The chain is built from TRBV24-1 and TRBJ2-1, with TRBD2 identical over 15 bases. Germline V gives CDR1 KGHDR, CDR2 SFDVKD. J lost 10 bases, V lost 3 bases, and 3 bases had no gene match. There are 15 residues in the CDR3. The CDR3 DNA is TGTGCCACCAGTGATCCGGGACTAGCGGGGGGCGAGCAGTTCTTC. The encoded protein is CATSDPGLAGGEQFF.

V and J are TRBV5-4 and TRBJ1-2, with TRBD1 as a possible D gene (6 bases). The CDR3 extends over 14 amino acids. V lost 4 bases and J 3 bases, leaving 13 bases between the germline ends. Germline CDR1 reads SGHNT; CDR2 reads YYREEE (reference sequence). The CDR3 nucleotides read TGTGCCAGCAGCGACCGGGACATAGACTATGGCTACACCTTC. Its protein is CASSDRDIDYGYTF.

The chain recombines TRBV5-1 with TRBJ2-1, with 10 bases aligning to TRBD1. The CDR3 runs 16 residues. Looked up from germline, CDR1 is SGHRS and CDR2 is YFSETQ. Unmatched junction bases numbered 11, after V lost 3 bases and J lost 8 bases. The CDR3 DNA sequence: TGCGCCAGCAGCTCCTCGGGGACAGGGGTCGGTCATGAGCAGTTCTTC. It encodes CASSSSGTGVGHEQFF.

This sequence joins TRBV9 and TRBJ1-1; D is ambiguous. The CDR3 contains 15 residues. Between the trimmed V and J ends, which lost 0 bases and 2 bases, there was a span of 11 bases. The germline CDR1 and CDR2 sequences are SGDLS and YYNGEE. DNA of the CDR3: TGTGCCAGCAGCGTAGGAGGAGTAGGAAACACTGAAGCTTTCTTT. Translated, it gives CASSVGGVGNTEAFF. The complete variable domain, with remaining parts taken from reference TRBV9 and TRBJ1-1, reads DSGVTQTPKHLITATGQRVTLRCSPRSGDLSVYWYQQSLDQGLQFLIQYYNGEERAKGNILERFSAQQFPDLHSELNLSSLELGDSALYFCASSVGGVGNTEAFFGQGTRLTVV.

The chain carries TRBV10-3 and TRBJ1-2, with D possibly matching TRBD1 (5 bases). This CDR3 has 14 amino acids. The V and J ends lost 3 bases and 2 bases respectively, with 10 bases between them. Per germline, CDR1 ENHRY and CDR2 SYGVKD. For the CDR3, the DNA is TGTGCCATCAGTGAAGCCAGGGCGAACTATGGCTACACCTTC. Residues: CAISEARANYGYTF.

The J gene is TRBJ2-3, the V gene TRBV5-1; D may be TRBD2 (6 bases). CDR1 SGHRS and CDR2 YFSETQ come from the germline V gene. V was clipped by 7 bases and J by 1 base, with 13 bases between them. This CDR3 is built from 14 residues. The CDR3 here is CASERTGGTDTQYF. CDR3 DNA sequence: TGCGCCAGCGAGAGAACGGGGGGCACAGATACGCAGTATTTT.

The chain employs TRBV2 and TRBJ1-1; TRBD1 aligns across 9 bases. This CDR3 is 12 amino acids long. Germline V gene sequence: CDR1 SNHLY, CDR2 FYNNEI. V was clipped by 11 bases and J by 4 bases; unmatched bases: 5. DNA of the CDR3: TGTGCCCTCGGACAGGGGAGCACTGAAGCTTTCTTT. This gives the protein CALGQGSTEAFF. The whole variable domain, remainder taken from reference TRBV2 and TRBJ1-1, is EPEVTQTPSHQVTQMGQEVILRCVPISNHLYFYWYRQILGQKVEFLVSFYNNEISEKSEIFDDQFSVERPDGSNFTLKIRSTKLEDSAMYFCALGQGSTEAFFGQGTRLTVV.

This clone was observed once. The gene calls are TRBV24-1 and TRBJ1-2; 8 bases map to TRBD1. The length of the CDR3 is 14 residues. The V segment lost 5 bases and the J segment 7 bases; nucleotides outside the gene matches: 8. Germline loops: CDR1 KGHDR, CDR2 SFDVKD. The CDR3 region has the DNA TGTGCCACCAGTGCTGGAGGGCAGGGGGCTGGCTACACCTTC. As protein: CATSAGGQGAGYTF.

The count of this clone is one. The V call is TRBV15, the J call TRBJ2-7; a weak D match, TRBD2 (5 bases). CDR1 and CDR2 (germline): LNHNV, YYDKDF (reference sequence). The CDR3 is made up of 14 amino acids. The ends were cut back, 1 base at V and 1 base at J, with 8 bases in the middle. The CDR3 is CATSRGRNSYEQYF. As DNA, the CDR3 is TGTGCCACCAGCAGAGGGAGGAATTCCTACGAGCAGTACTTC. Looking up the rest from reference TRBV15 and TRBJ2-7 gives the full variable domain: DAMVIQNPRYQVTQFGKPVTLSCSQTLNHNVMYWYQQKSSQAPKLLFHYYDKDFNNEADTPDNFQSRRPNTSFCFLDIRSPGLGDTAMYLCATSRGRNSYEQYFGPGTRLTVT.

In its sample, this clone was seen once. The gene calls are TRBV30 and TRBJ1-4; D gene uncertain. Looked up from germline, CDR1 is GTSNPN and CDR2 is SVGIG (reference sequence). The CDR3 covers 14 residues. Trimming cost V 0 bases and J 8 bases, with 13 bases left between them. In DNA form, the CDR3 reads TGTGCCTGGAGTGTACCTCACCGCGGGGAAAAACTGTTTTTT. This encodes CAWSVPHRGEKLFF. Full variable domain (outside the CDR3, taken from reference TRBV30 and TRBJ1-4): SQTIHQWPATLVQPVGSPLSLECTVEGTSNPNLYWYRQAAGRGLQLLFYSVGIGQISSEVPQNLSASRPQDRQFILSSKKLLLSDSGFYLCAWSVPHRGEKLFFGSGTQLSVL.

The J gene is TRBJ2-1, the V gene TRBV3-1 (or the pseudogene TRBV3-2); perhaps TRBD1 as D (6 bases). Germline values: CDR1 LGHDT, CDR2 YNNKEL (reference sequence). Trimming shortened V by 2 bases and J by 10 bases, and 6 bases separated the two germline ends. CDR3 length equals 11 residues. The CDR3 nucleotides are TGTGCCAGCAGCCAAAGGGGGGAGCAGTTCTTC. Protein sequence: CASSQRGEQFF.

The V call is TRBV5-1, the J call TRBJ2-3; 7 bases are a match to TRBD1. In germline, CDR1 is SGHRS, CDR2 YFSETQ. The CDR3 consists of 15 residues. Losses at the gene ends were 0 bases for V and 2 bases for J; bases not matched to a gene: 3. The CDR3 DNA reads as TGCGCCAGCAGCTTGGAGACAGGGAACACAGATACGCAGTATTTT. Translation gives CASSLETGNTDTQYF.

The DNA for the CDR3 is TGTGCCAGCAGCCGAAAAGCGGGGGGAGGGGGCACAGATACGCAGTATTTT. The encoded protein is CASSRKAGGGGTDTQYF. This chain connects TRBV4-2 to TRBJ2-3, with 9 bases that match TRBD2. Germline trimming cut 4 bases from V and 1 base from J; bases unmatched to any gene: 9. The CDR3 extends over 17 amino acids. Germline values: CDR1 LGHNA, CDR2 YNFKEQ.

The CDR3 protein is CATRSPGNEQFF. DNA for the CDR3: TGTGCCACCAGGAGCCCGGGCAATGAGCAGTTCTTC. The chain couples TRBV24-1 to TRBJ2-1, with no clear D. Trimming left V 7 bases short and J 6 bases short, with 9 bases between. From germline, CDR1 is KGHDR and CDR2 SFDVKD. This CDR3 has 12 amino acids.